This T cell receptor (beta chain) was profiled in a study of T cells in Graves' hyperthyroidism and ophthalmopathy (dated by TCRdb to the late 2010s). For the wider study: Peripheral blood samples were taken at initial diagnosis, before any treatment was given. A discovery cohort of roughly 100 patients, roughly 40 with Graves' ophthalmopathy and under 60 with stable Graves' hyperthyroidism, was used to find distinguishing TCR V-J signatures. Whether ophthalmopathy could be predicted prospectively was tested in an independent validation cohort made up of roughly 19 hyperthyroidism patients plus 17 patients who later progressed to ophthalmopathy. The 85 to 100 discovery patients were divided at random into training and test sets in a 7:3 ratio. The study also compared thyroid tissue and blood T-cell repertoires from roughly six Graves' hyperthyroidism patients. After blood sampling, hyperthyroidism patients were treated with methimazole at a starting dose of 30 mg daily, and ophthalmopathy patients were treated with high-dose intravenous methylprednisolone. The paper describes TCR Vbeta CDR3 sequencing of around 130 peripheral blood samples, made up of some 40 ophthalmopathy patients, approximately 76 hyperthyroidism patients and about 17 progressor patients. On the study overall, not on this receptor specifically: Most expanded thyroid clonotypes (frequency above 0.001) were also detected in blood, a finding suggesting that blood repertoires may reflect thyroid immune responses. In validation, progression to ophthalmopathy was predicted by the model with around 70% sensitivity and under 85% specificity, a median of approximately 7.1 months before onset. In cross-validation, a model built on a 13 V-J signature told ophthalmopathy apart from stable hyperthyroidism with approximately 90% sensitivity and around 84% specificity, and in testing the same model reached 80%/75%. Sample size was not statistically predetermined, and investigators were not blinded to group allocation.

Based on the germline V gene (reference sequence), the CDR1 and CDR2 sequences are GTSNPN and SVGIG. Trimming takes 0 bases from V and 9 bases from J, and the germline ends sit 8 bases apart. Measured from the cysteine to the phenylalanine, the CDR3 is 11 residues long. Here the CDR3 DNA is all that survives: 33 bases in frame from base 1. This clonotype was found many times. The antigen it binds to is not known. Base qualities are not at hand, and no much larger clone is one base apart. Graves' hyperthyroidism was defined as stable when no progression to ophthalmopathy occurred over 18 months of follow-up. The hyperthyroidism patients were between 18 and 65 years old and newly diagnosed, with a disease duration of less than 2 months. The study excluded patients with uncontrolled infections, other autoimmune diseases, pregnancy or lactation. Diagnoses were based on clinical symptoms, serum thyroxine and TRAb, thyroid ultrasound and orbital computed tomography. PBMCs were isolated from 8 to 10 ml of fresh peripheral blood by Ficoll-Paque density gradient centrifugation. Total RNA was extracted with Trizol reagent, and quality was checked on an Agilent 2100 Bioanalyzer.

The TCR beta CDR3 regions were amplified from the RNA transcripts. The first round of RT-PCR for the TCR CDR3 was performed with the HTBI primer set and the Qiagen OneStep RT-PCR kit. A second multiplex PCR round built the libraries, followed by size selection and purification. Libraries were sequenced paired-end with 100 bp reads on an Illumina HiSeq2000. Processing in the source paper ran as follows. Raw data were processed with SOAPnuke, discarding reads with adapters, uncalled bases, mean Phred below 15, or no exact constant-primer or identifier match. COPE v1.2.5 was used to merge the high-quality paired reads, and each unique nucleotide sequence was defined as a clonotype. MiTCR v1.1 was used to align the clonotypes against IMGT TRBV, TRBD and TRBJ reference segments. The analysis was restricted to V-J combinations with a frequency above 0.0001, which together covered 98% to 99.2% of the repertoires. A TCS score was defined as the ratio between F50 (clonal expansion) and ExV (chaos), using BLOSUM62-based TCRdist between CDR3 peptides within each V-J. Welch's t-statistics and random forest reduced just over 500 V-J features to 10 to 15, which were used in a naive Bayes classifier (R e1071). TCRdb trimmed the raw reads at Q25, called clones with MiXCR and kept productive beta chains. One record per CDR3 amino acid sequence lists the most common genes and DNA. These V and J calls originate from TCRdb's pipeline instead of the authors' own analysis. The sample includes approximately 640,000 distinct CDR3 sequences, with 15% to 20% observed a single time. 3.5% to 4% of the sample is taken by the ten largest.

This receptor chain uses TRBV30 and TRBJ1-2; a confident D gene designation cannot be given. Sequenced: blood. This TCR was sampled from a woman aged 25 to 45 with Graves' hyperthyroidism. The CDR3 corresponds to CAWSVAGRYTF. At the DNA level, the sequence is TGTGCCTGGAGTGTAGCGGGTCGCTACACCTTC.